This T cell receptor (beta chain) was obtained from a study of cytomegalovirus exposure and HLA in healthy donors. Study-level points and caveats: Reported results showed that the classifier diagnosed cytomegalovirus status with high specificity and sensitivity. Most TCRs appeared rarely, but some public TCRs recurred in many donors. The study listed 150 to 200 cytomegalovirus-associated TCR beta chains.

V was cut by 4 bases and J by 4 bases, with 13 bases left in between. In germline, CDR1 is SGHRS, CDR2 YFSETQ. CDR3 length: 14 residues. Only in-frame clones appear in the TCRdb table, and some are missing; sequencing was by immunoSEQ multiplex PCR. The sample holds roughly 330,000 clones; about 85% are singletons and the top ten take roughly 1.2%. About this clone: Its antigen is not identified.

The sample comprised PBMCs. The sequence was obtained from a woman between 25 and 40 years old in good health and CMV-seropositive. This rearrangement joins TRBV5-1 to TRBJ2-3; D is possibly TRBD1 (6 bases). CDR3 bases: TGCGCCAGCAGCCCCGACAGGTACCCAGATACGCAGTATTTT. Its translation is CASSPDRYPDTQYF.